Given below is one T cell receptor beta chain in context. Its antigen is currently unknown. The CDR3 spans 14 residues. Germline V gene lookup returns CDR1 WSHSY and CDR2 SAAADI. Deletions cut 10 bases from V and 0 bases from J, with 13 bases between. Per sorted-subset replicate PCR, input was approximately 180 ng DNA, representing roughly 29,000 T cell genomes. Profiling relied on immunoSEQ multiplex PCR, and the TCRdb table lists in-frame clones only, not all of them. The data contain hundreds of thousands of clones, under 80% of them singletons. The data originate from a study of shared clonotypes between healthy human individuals. Study overall: Per-donor plates numbered three CD4 naive, three CD4 memory, two CD8 naive and one CD8 memory. Study-level findings and limits: Larger estimated richness was generally recorded for naive subsets relative to memory subsets.

The sequence came from a woman under 40 in good health. Sequencing used memory CD4+ T cells sorted from blood. Subset indicated: CD45RA-negative fraction. J is TRBJ2-1 and V is TRBV10-2; D is undetermined. Here the CDR3 reads CATGGSSSYNEQFF. CDR3 in DNA: TGCGCCACCGGTGGCTCAAGCTCCTACAATGAGCAGTTCTTC.